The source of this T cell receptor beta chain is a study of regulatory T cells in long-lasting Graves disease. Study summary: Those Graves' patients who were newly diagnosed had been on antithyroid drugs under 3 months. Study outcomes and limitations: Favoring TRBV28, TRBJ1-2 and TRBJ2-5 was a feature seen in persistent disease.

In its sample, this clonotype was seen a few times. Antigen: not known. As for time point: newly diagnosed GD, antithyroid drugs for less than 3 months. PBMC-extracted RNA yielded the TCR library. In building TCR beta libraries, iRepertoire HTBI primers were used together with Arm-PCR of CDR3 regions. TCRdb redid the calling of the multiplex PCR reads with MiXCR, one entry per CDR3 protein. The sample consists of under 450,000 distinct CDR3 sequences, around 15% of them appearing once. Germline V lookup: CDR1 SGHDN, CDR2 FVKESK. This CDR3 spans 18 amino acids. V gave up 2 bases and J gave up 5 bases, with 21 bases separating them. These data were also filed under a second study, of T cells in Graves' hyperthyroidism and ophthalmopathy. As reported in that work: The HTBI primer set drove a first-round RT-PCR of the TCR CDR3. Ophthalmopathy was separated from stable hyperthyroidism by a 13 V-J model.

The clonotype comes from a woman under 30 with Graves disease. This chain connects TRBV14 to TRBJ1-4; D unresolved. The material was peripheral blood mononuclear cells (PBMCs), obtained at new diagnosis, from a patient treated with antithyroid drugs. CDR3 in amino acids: CASSQPIGIIGRNEKLFF. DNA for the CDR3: TGTGCCAGCAGCCAACCGATCGGGATTATAGGCCGCAATGAAAAACTGTTTTTT.